The 26 T cell receptor beta chains reported below all come from one sample, sequenced in a study of blood T cell repertoires in COVID-19. Using immunoSEQ multiplex PCR, the repertoire was profiled, and TCRdb retains in-frame clones only, with some absent. The repertoire holds 250,000 to 300,000 clones, with about nine tenths as singletons. The sample comprised PBMCs or T cells enriched from blood (not recorded which). The receptors were gathered from a man between 18 and 35 years old who had recovered from COVID-19.

The J gene is TRBJ1-2, the V gene TRBV6-5; D is perhaps TRBD1 (5 bases). CDR3 length: 16 amino acids. Germline V gene data show CDR1 as MNHEY and CDR2 as SVGAGI. Deletions cut 2 bases from V and 3 bases from J, with 16 bases between. The CDR3 DNA reads as TGTGCCAGCAGTTACACAAGAGGGGAGGGCTACTATGGCTACACCTTC. Translating it yields CASSYTRGEGYYGYTF.

V and J are TRBV5-1 and TRBJ1-2; possibly TRBD1 for D (5 bases). Germline CDR1 reads SGHRS; CDR2 reads YFSETQ. This CDR3 is 14 amino acids long. Trimming stripped 4 bases from V and 6 bases from J, with 16 bases between. CDR3 sequence (DNA): TGCGCCAGCAGCCTTCAGGGCGATCTCGATGGCTACACCTTC. It translates to CASSLQGDLDGYTF.

This rearrangement joins TRBV6-5 to TRBJ1-1; D might be TRBD1 (5 bases). Germline CDR1 MNHEY, CDR2 SVGAGI. The CDR3 is made up of 13 amino acids. The V end lost 7 bases, the J end lost 0 bases, and 9 bases lay between the germline ends. DNA for the CDR3: TGTGCCAGCACAGGGTCTATGAACACTGAAGCTTTCTTT. Encoded protein: CASTGSMNTEAFF.

This sequence joins TRBV27 and TRBJ1-3; TRBD1 agrees at 11 bases. This CDR3 has 15 amino acids. Trimming cost V 5 bases and J 8 bases; bases outside gene matches: 8. Germline assignment: CDR1 MNHEY and CDR2 SMNVEV (reference sequence). This CDR3 reads CASSQRTGGRDTIYF. The CDR3 DNA follows: TGTGCCAGCAGTCAGAGGACAGGGGGCAGGGACACCATATATTTT.

The V call is TRBV19, the J call TRBJ2-1; TRBD2 matches at 10 bases. Per the germline V gene, CDR1 is LNHDA and CDR2 is SQIVND (reference sequence). V gave up 5 bases and J gave up 10 bases; unmatched junction bases: 14. The length of the CDR3 is 16 residues. For the CDR3, the DNA is TGTGCCAGTAGTCTCACTGGGCTAGCGGGAGAACGCGAGCAGTTCTTC. Protein: CASSLTGLAGEREQFF.

The genes are TRBV11-2 and TRBJ2-3; a weak D match, TRBD1 (5 bases). The germline V gene has CDR1 SGHAT and CDR2 FQNNGV. V was trimmed by 1 base and J by 5 bases, leaving 7 bases between them. The CDR3 length is 13 residues. CDR3 DNA: TGTGCCAGCAGCTTAGGCCAGGGAGATACGCAGTATTTT. Amino acid sequence: CASSLGQGDTQYF. The whole variable domain, filled in from reference TRBV11-2 and TRBJ2-3, reads EAGVAQSPRYKIIEKRQSVAFWCNPISGHATLYWYQQILGQGPKLLIQFQNNGVVDDSQLPKDRFSAERLKGVDSTLKIQPAKLEDSAVYLCASSLGQGDTQYFGPGTRLTVL.

In this sample, this clone turned up a few times. Other nucleotide sequences in the sample specify the same CDR3. The chain combines TRBV28 with TRBJ2-7; no reliable D call. Trimming pared 3 bases from V and 3 bases from J, leaving 9 bases between. Germline-derived CDR1 and CDR2 are MDHEN and SYDVKM. The CDR3 is 13 amino acids. CDR3 DNA: TGTGCCAGCAGTTTTAGCTCAAGCTACGAGCAGTACTTC. Its protein product is CASSFSSSYEQYF.

This chain joins TRBV5-6 and TRBJ1-1, with D possibly being TRBD1 (6 bases). The germline V gene has CDR1 SGHDT and CDR2 YYEEEE. CDR3 length: 17 residues. Between the trimmed V and J ends, which lost 4 bases and 1 base, there was a span of 20 bases. In DNA form, the CDR3 reads TGTGCCAGCAGCCTCTCCCCCGGGACAATCAGGAACACTGAAGCTTTCTTT. Translation: CASSLSPGTIRNTEAFF.

The chain uses TRBV28 and TRBJ1-5, with a tentative D call TRBD1 (5 bases). The CDR3 spans 12 residues. The V and J ends lost 8 bases and 4 bases respectively, with 9 bases between them. Germline V CDR1 and CDR2: MDHEN, SYDVKM. In nucleotides, the CDR3 is TGTGCCAGCGGGGGGAGAAATCAGCCCCAGCATTTT. This sequence encodes CASGGRNQPQHF.

The chain joins TRBV9 to TRBJ1-4, with 9 bases aligning to TRBD1. CDR1 is SGDLS and CDR2 is YYNGEE in the germline V gene. With 3 bases clipped from V and 2 bases from J, the junction kept 2 bases outside the gene matches. The CDR3 sequence is 15 residues long. The CDR3 nucleotides read TGTGCCAGCAGCGAACAGGGGGCGACTAATGAAAAACTGTTTTTT. This encodes CASSEQGATNEKLFF.

The chain recombines TRBV5-1 with TRBJ1-1; no reliable D call. Deletions cut 0 bases from V and 9 bases from J, with 12 bases between. CDR1 SGHRS and CDR2 YFSETQ come from the germline V gene. The CDR3 has 13 amino acids. CDR3 loop: CASSLATASQAFF. CDR3 coding DNA: TGCGCCAGCAGCTTGGCAACAGCCTCTCAAGCTTTCTTT.

The gene calls are TRBV28 and TRBJ2-3; 9 bases agree with TRBD2. This CDR3 has 17 amino acids. From germline, CDR1 is MDHEN and CDR2 SYDVKM. The V segment lost 6 bases and the J segment 4 bases; nucleotides outside the gene matches: 14. CDR3 nucleotides: TGTGCCAGCAGCCAATCGAGGGTAGCGGGAGTCCCAGATACGCAGTATTTT. Residues: CASSQSRVAGVPDTQYF.

This clone was seen a single time. The V and J genes are TRBV18 and TRBJ2-2; D possibly corresponds to TRBD1 (5 bases). CDR3 size: 15 residues. The germline CDR1 and CDR2 sequences are KGHSH and LQKENI. V was shortened by 6 bases and J by 0 bases, with 11 bases between the two germline ends. Here the CDR3 DNA reads TGTGCCAGCTCCCCCCAGGGTACGAACACCGGGGAGCTGTTTTTT. Translating gives CASSPQGTNTGELFF.

This clone was picked up one time. The chain couples TRBV7-3 to TRBJ2-3, with D tentatively TRBD1 (6 bases). Germline lookup yields CDR1 SGHTA and CDR2 FQGTGA. CDR3 length: 13 amino acids. Trimming took 5 bases from V and 3 from J, leaving 9 bases between them. CDR3 protein: CASSATGTDTQYF. CDR3 DNA: TGTGCCAGCAGCGCTACAGGGACAGATACGCAGTATTTT.

In DNA, the CDR3 is TGTGCCAGCAGCCTAGGACAGTACTCCTACGAGCAGTACTTC. As protein: CASSLGQYSYEQYF. The V and J genes are TRBV5-4 and TRBJ2-7; possibly TRBD1 for D (6 bases). The germline gives CDR1 SGHNT, CDR2 YYREEE (reference sequence). Deletions cut 4 bases from V and 0 bases from J, with 11 bases between. This CDR3 has 14 amino acids.

The chain has TRBV12-3 or TRBV12-4 and TRBJ2-5; D unresolved. Between the trimmed V and J ends, which lost 3 bases and 4 bases, there was a span of 6 bases. There are 12 residues in the CDR3. The CDR3 region is CASSFTRETQYF. The CDR3 coding sequence is TGTGCCAGCAGTTTCACAAGAGAGACCCAGTACTTC.

The J gene is TRBJ1-5, the V gene TRBV6-6, with D possibly being TRBD1 (5 bases). Germline CDR1 and CDR2: MNHNY and SVGAGI (reference sequence). Trimming cost V 5 bases and J 2 bases, with 10 bases left between them. The CDR3 runs 14 residues. CDR3 nucleotide sequence: TGTGCCAGCAGTGCCGGGGGGGGCAATCAGCCCCAGCATTTT. Residues: CASSAGGGNQPQHF.

CDR3 amino acids: CASSLEGQGQPQHF. CDR3 in DNA: TGCGCCAGCAGCTTGGAGGGACAGGGACAGCCCCAGCATTTT. The chain is built from TRBV5-1 and TRBJ1-5, with 9 bases identical to TRBD1. V lost 0 bases and J lost 7; bases outside the gene matches: 2. Germline CDR1 is SGHRS and CDR2 is YFSETQ. The CDR3 runs 14 residues.

This clone has only one observation. V usage is TRBV12-5 and J usage is TRBJ1-2; unclear D gene. The ends were cut back, 2 bases at V and 0 bases at J, with 4 bases in the middle. Germline V gene lookup returns CDR1 LGHNT and CDR2 FRNRAP. The CDR3 is 13 amino acids. CDR3 protein: CASGLPPNYGYTF. In DNA, the CDR3 is TGTGCTAGTGGTTTGCCTCCTAACTATGGCTACACCTTC.

In its sample, this clone was seen once. The V call is TRBV5-4, the J call TRBJ1-1; no reliable D call. This CDR3 region has 15 residues. Deletions cut 3 bases from V and 4 bases from J, with 16 bases between. Looked up from germline, CDR1 is SGHNT and CDR2 is YYREEE (reference sequence). CDR3 sequence reads: CASSSRAVGGTEAFF. In nucleotides, the CDR3 is TGTGCCAGCAGCTCCCGTGCGGTCGGCGGCACTGAAGCTTTCTTT.

Concerning this clone: Other nucleotide sequences from this sample produce the same CDR3. This chain links TRBV7-9 with TRBJ1-6, with D perhaps matching TRBD1 (5 bases). The CDR3 runs 17 residues. V gave up 8 bases and J gave up 7 bases, with 24 bases separating them. Per the germline V gene, CDR1 is SEHNR and CDR2 is FQNEAQ (reference sequence). CDR3 nucleotide sequence: TGTGCCAGCCCCCCCCACGACCGGGGGGGAGTAAATTCACCCCTCCACTTT. Translated: CASPPHDRGGVNSPLHF.

The chain recombines TRBV4-1 with TRBJ2-7; TRBD2 matches at 10 bases. Looked up from germline, CDR1 is MGHRA and CDR2 is YSYEKL. Trimming removed 3 bases from V and 2 bases from J; junction bases left unmatched: 4. There are 15 residues in the CDR3. The CDR3 sequence: CASSQVLAGTYEQYF. DNA for the CDR3: TGCGCCAGCAGCCAGGTACTAGCGGGAACCTACGAGCAGTACTTC.

The chain recombines TRBV29-1 with TRBJ2-1; a weak D match, TRBD2 (5 bases). Per germline, CDR1 SQVTM and CDR2 ANQGSEA. The V gene lost 7 bases and the J gene lost 0 bases, with 10 bases spanning the gap. This CDR3 comprises 13 residues. CDR3 sequence reads: CSARRSSYNEQFF. The CDR3 bases are TGCAGCGCACGGAGGAGCTCCTACAATGAGCAGTTCTTC.

The chain recombines TRBV6-5 with TRBJ1-6; the D gene is possibly TRBD1 (5 bases). The germline gives CDR1 MNHEY, CDR2 SVGAGI. The CDR3 has 13 residues. V lost 8 bases and J lost 5, with 10 bases in between. In nucleotides, the CDR3 is TGTGCCAGCTCACAGGTGAATAATTCACCCCTCCACTTT. Encoded protein: CASSQVNNSPLHF.

The count of this clone is one. The chain couples TRBV7-8 to TRBJ2-7; 11 bases are a match to TRBD2. The CDR3 extends over 17 amino acids. Germline CDR1 SGHVS, CDR2 FQNEAQ. J gave up 0 bases and V 0 bases, and 4 bases lay outside the gene matches. The CDR3 sequence is CASSLAGTSGSSYEQYF. The CDR3 DNA follows: TGTGCCAGCAGCTTAGCGGGGACTAGCGGCAGCTCCTACGAGCAGTACTTC.

The genes are TRBV11-2 and TRBJ1-6; D call uncertain. The CDR3 is 14 amino acids. CDR1 is SGHAT, CDR2 FQNNGV, per germline. With 0 bases removed from V and 10 bases from J, the gap between germline ends came to 10 bases. The CDR3 here is CASSLEEARSPLHF. The CDR3, as DNA: TGTGCCAGCAGCTTAGAAGAGGCGAGGTCACCCCTCCACTTT.